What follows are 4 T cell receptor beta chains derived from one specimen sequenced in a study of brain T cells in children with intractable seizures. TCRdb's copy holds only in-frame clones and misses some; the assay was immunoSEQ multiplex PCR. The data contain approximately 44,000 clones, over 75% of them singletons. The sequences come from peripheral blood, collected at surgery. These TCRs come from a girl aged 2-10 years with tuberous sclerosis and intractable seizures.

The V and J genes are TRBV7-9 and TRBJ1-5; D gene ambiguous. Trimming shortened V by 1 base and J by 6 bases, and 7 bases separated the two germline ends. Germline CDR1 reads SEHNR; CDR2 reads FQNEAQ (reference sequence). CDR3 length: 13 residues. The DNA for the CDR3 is TGTGCCAGCAGCTTAGGGGTCACTCAGCCCCAGCATTTT. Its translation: CASSLGVTQPQHF.

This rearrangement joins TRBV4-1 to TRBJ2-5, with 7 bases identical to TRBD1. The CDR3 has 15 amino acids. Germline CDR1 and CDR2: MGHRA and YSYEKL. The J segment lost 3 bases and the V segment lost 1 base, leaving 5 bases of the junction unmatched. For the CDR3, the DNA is TGCGCCAGCAGCCAAGGACCCGGACAGGAAGAGACCCAGTACTTC. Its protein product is CASSQGPGQEETQYF.

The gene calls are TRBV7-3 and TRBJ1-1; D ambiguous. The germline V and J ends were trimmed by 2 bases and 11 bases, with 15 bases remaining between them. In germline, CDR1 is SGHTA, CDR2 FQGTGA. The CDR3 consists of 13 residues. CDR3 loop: CASSLSGTTSAFF. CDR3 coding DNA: TGTGCCAGCAGCTTATCCGGCACCACGAGTGCTTTCTTT.

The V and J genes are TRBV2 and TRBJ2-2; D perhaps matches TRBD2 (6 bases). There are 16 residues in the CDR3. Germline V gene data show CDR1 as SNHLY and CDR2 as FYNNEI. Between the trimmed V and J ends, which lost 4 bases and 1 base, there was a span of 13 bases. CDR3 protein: CASSVQGLKNTGELFF. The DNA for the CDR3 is TGTGCCAGCAGTGTGCAGGGACTCAAGAACACCGGGGAGCTGTTTTTT.